This is a list of T cell receptor beta chains from one sample in a study of T cells in Graves' hyperthyroidism and ophthalmopathy. TCRdb passed the multiplex PCR reads through MiXCR, listing each CDR3 protein once. There are roughly 550,000 distinct CDR3 sequences in the sample; around 16% occur only once, and 25% to 35% lies in the top ten. Input material: blood. The receptor set was obtained from a woman in her twenties or thirties with Graves' ophthalmopathy. CDR3s include the opening cysteine and the closing phenylalanine or tryptophan. The D gene is left open where the match is weak. Expanded clones are given a class, and other clones once, few, many or no size at all.

NA	TRBV10-3	TRBJ2-6	NA	15	TGTGCCATCAGTGCGGGGTCCTCTGGGGCCAACGTCCTGACTTTC	CAISAGSSGANVLTF
many	TRBV20-1	TRBJ2-2	TRBD2	15	TGCAGTGCGCCCCCTAGCGGGAGGGCCGCAGGGGAGCTGTTTTTT	CSAPPSGRAAGELFF
NA	TRBV29-1	TRBJ2-3	NA	14	TGCAGCGTTGAAGGTGGGGGGTTCACAGATACGCAGTATTTT	CSVEGGGFTDTQYF
many	TRBV28	TRBJ2-7	TRBD2	16	TGTGCCGCCACCCTTGCCGGGACTAGCGGGACCTACGAGCAGTACTTC	CAATLAGTSGTYEQYF
few	TRBV15	TRBJ2-6	TRBD2	21	TGTGCCACCACCCGGGGGGGGCCTACCTATTTTTTTCGCTCTGGGGCCAACGTCCTGACTTTC	CATTRGGPTYFFRSGANVLTF
NA	TRBV7-7	TRBJ2-7	TRBD1	15	TGTGCTAGCAGCTTAGCGGCGGGACAGGGGGCTGAGCAGTACTTC	CASSLAAGQGAEQYF
many	TRBV20-1	TRBJ1-1	NA	15	TGCAGTGCTAGCAGCACGGGGCTCATGAACACTGAAGCTTTCTTT	CSASSTGLMNTEAFF
many	TRBV6-2/TRBV6-3	TRBJ2-5	TRBD2	15	TGTGCCAGCAGAACAGGACTAGCGGGCCAAGAGACCCAGTACTTC	CASRTGLAGQETQYF
many	TRBV5-1	TRBJ2-2	NA	12	TGCGCCAGCAGCTTGGAGGAAGGGGAGCTGTTTTTT	CASSLEEGELFF
NA	TRBV12-3/TRBV12-4	TRBJ2-3	TRBD2	14	TGTGCCAGCAGAGCGGGAGGAGCGTCAGATACGCAGTATTTT	CASRAGGASDTQYF
many	TRBV9	TRBJ2-7	TRBD1	15	TGTGCCAGCAGCGTAGCGCCGGGACAGGGTTACGAGCAGTACTTC	CASSVAPGQGYEQYF
NA	TRBV9	TRBJ2-1	TRBD2	18	TGTGCCAGCAGCGTAGACGGCAGCGGGAGCATTGTTTACAATGAGCAGTTCTTC	CASSVDGSGSIVYNEQFF
many	TRBV6-1	TRBJ2-7	NA	13	TGTGCCAGCAGAGGGACTGCCCCATACGAGCAGTACTTC	CASRGTAPYEQYF
few	TRBV10-3	TRBJ2-2	TRBD1	17	TGTGCCATCAGTGCTTTGGGACAGGACAAAAACACCGGGGAGCTGTTTTTT	CAISALGQDKNTGELFF
NA	TRBV7-2	TRBJ2-5	TRBD2	16	TGTGCCAGCAGCTTAGTGGCGGGAGGGCCGTTAGAGACCCAGTACTTC	CASSLVAGGPLETQYF
NA	TRBV28	TRBJ1-2	NA	12	TGTGCCAGCAAGGGAGCTAACTATGGCTACACCTTC	CASKGANYGYTF
NA	TRBV20-1	TRBJ1-5	NA	16	TGCAGTGCTAGAGATCATGCAGGGTGGGTGGATCAGCCCCAGCATTTT	CSARDHAGWVDQPQHF
many	TRBV3-1	TRBJ2-1	NA	14	TGTGCCAGCAGCCCGATTGTGAGTAACAATGAGCAGTTCTTC	CASSPIVSNNEQFF
many	TRBV7-9	TRBJ2-1	TRBD2	17	TGTGCCAGCAGCTCCCTACTAGCGGGAGGCCCCTACAATGAGCAGTTCTTC	CASSSLLAGGPYNEQFF
many	TRBV7-9	TRBJ2-7	NA	13	TGTGCCGGAGGACCGGGGGCAGCCTACGAGCAGTACTTC	CAGGPGAAYEQYF
many	TRBV9	TRBJ1-2	TRBD1	15	TGTGCCAGCAGCCCTCCGGGACAGGGGGCGTATGGCTACACCTTC	CASSPPGQGAYGYTF
many	TRBV7-2	TRBJ2-5	NA	15	TGTGCCAGCAGCTTAGCCGTTGCAGGACAAGAGACCCAGTACTTC	CASSLAVAGQETQYF
many	TRBV15	TRBJ1-1	NA	15	TGTGCCACCAGCAGAGATCCCCGGGTTAACACTGAAGCTTTCTTT	CATSRDPRVNTEAFF
NA	TRBV7-3	TRBJ1-2	NA	18	TGTGCCAGCAGCTTAGCTCGTCGGCGGGGGTGGGGTAACTATGGCTACACCTTC	CASSLARRRGWGNYGYTF
many	TRBV6-2/TRBV6-3	TRBJ2-7	NA	13	TGTGCCAGCAAAATCGACAGTTCCTACGAGCAGTACTTC	CASKIDSSYEQYF
many	TRBV11-2	TRBJ1-5	TRBD1	14	TGTGCCAGACTTTCGACAGGGCTCTGGCAGCCCCAGCATTTT	CARLSTGLWQPQHF